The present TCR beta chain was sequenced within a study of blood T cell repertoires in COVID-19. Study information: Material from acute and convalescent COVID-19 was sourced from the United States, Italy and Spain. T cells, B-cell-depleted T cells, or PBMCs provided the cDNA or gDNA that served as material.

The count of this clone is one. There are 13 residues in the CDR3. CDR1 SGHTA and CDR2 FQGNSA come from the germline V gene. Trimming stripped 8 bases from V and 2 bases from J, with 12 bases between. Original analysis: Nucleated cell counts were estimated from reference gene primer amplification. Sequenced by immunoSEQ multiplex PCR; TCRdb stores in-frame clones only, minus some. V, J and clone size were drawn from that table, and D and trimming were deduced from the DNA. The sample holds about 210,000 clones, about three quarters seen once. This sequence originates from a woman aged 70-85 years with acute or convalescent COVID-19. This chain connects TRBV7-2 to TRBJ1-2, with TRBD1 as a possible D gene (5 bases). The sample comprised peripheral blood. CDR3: CASLPGGNYGYTF. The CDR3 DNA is TGTGCCAGCCTTCCGGGGGGAAACTATGGCTACACCTTC.